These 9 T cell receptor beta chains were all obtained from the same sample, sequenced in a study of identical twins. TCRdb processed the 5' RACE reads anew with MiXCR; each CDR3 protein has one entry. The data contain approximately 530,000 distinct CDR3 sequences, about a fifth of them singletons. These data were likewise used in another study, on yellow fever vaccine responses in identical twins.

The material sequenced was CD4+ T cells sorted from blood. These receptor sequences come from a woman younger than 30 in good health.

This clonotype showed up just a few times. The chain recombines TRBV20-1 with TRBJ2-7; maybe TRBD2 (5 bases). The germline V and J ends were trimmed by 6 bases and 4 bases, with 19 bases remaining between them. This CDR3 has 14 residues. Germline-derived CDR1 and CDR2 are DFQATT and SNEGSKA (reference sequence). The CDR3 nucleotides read TGCAGTGCACCGAAGGGAGTGGCTGCATACGAGCAGTACTTC. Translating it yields CSAPKGVAAYEQYF.

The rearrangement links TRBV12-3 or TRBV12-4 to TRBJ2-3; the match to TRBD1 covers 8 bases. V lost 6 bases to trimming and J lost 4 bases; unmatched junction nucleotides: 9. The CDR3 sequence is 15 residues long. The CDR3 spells CASSKGQGQADTQYF. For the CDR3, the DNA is TGTGCCAGCAGCAAAGGACAGGGTCAGGCAGATACGCAGTATTTT.

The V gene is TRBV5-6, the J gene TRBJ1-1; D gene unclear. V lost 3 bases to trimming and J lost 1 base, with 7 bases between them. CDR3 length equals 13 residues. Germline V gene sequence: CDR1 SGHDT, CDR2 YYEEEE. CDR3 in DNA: TGTGCCAGCAGCTGGGGTTCGAACACTGAAGCTTTCTTT. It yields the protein CASSWGSNTEAFF.

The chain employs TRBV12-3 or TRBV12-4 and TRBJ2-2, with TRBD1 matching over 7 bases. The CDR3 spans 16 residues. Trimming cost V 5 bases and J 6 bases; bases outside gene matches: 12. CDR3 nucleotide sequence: TGTGCCAGCAGTCCGATACTGGACAGGTCGGCCGGGGAGCTGTTTTTT. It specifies CASSPILDRSAGELFF.

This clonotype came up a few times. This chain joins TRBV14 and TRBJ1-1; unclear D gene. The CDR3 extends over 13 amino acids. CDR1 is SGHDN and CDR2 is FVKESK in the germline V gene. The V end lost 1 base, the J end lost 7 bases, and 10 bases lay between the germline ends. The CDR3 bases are TGTGCCAGCAGCCAAGCGGGCAGCCGTGAAGCTTTCTTT. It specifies CASSQAGSREAFF.

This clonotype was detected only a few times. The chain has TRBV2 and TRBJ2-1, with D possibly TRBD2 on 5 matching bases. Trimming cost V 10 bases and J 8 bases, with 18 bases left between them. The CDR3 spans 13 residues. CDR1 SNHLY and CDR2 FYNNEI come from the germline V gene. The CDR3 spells CATRPGERYEQFF. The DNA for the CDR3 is TGTGCCACCAGGCCCGGGGAAAGGTATGAGCAGTTCTTC.

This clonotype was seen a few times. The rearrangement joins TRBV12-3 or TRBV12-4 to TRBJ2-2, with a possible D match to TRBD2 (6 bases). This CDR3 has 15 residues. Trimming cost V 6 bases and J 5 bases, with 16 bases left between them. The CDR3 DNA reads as TGTGCCAGCAGGGCCGGAGGGGTCGGGACCGGGGAGCTGTTTTTT. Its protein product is CASRAGGVGTGELFF.

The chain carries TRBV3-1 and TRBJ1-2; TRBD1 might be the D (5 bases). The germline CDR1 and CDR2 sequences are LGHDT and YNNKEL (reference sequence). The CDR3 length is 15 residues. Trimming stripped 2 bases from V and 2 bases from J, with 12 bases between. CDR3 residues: CASSQRGETNYGYTF. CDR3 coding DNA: TGTGCCAGCAGCCAACGGGGGGAAACGAACTATGGCTACACCTTC. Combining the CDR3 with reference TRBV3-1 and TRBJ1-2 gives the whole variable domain DTAVSQTPKYLVTQMGNDKSIKCEQNLGHDTMYWYKQDSKKFLKIMFSYNNKELIINETVPNRFSPKSPDKAHLNLHINSLELGDSAVYFCASSQRGETNYGYTFGSGTRLTVV.

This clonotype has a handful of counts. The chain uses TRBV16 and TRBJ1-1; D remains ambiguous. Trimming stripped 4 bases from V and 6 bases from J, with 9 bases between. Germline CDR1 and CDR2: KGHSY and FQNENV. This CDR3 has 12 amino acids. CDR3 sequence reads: CASSRRYAEAFF. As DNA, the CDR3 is TGTGCCAGCAGCCGAAGATACGCTGAAGCTTTCTTT. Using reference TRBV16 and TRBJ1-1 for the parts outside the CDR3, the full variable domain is GEEVAQTPKHLVRGEGQKAKLYCAPIKGHSYVFWYQQVLKNEFKFLISFQNENVFDETGMPKERFSAKCLPNSPCSLEIQATKLEDSAVYFCASSRRYAEAFFGQGTRLTVV.